Below are 27 T cell receptor beta chains sequenced from a single sample in a study of T cell repertoires in cytomegalovirus infection. MiXCR was run by TCRdb on the reads, yielding one entry per CDR3 protein. The sample lists fewer than 550,000 distinct CDR3 sequences, roughly 30% occurring once. The specimen was PBMCs. The receptors come from a human donor in good health (CMV status not recorded). Some clones in this sample may be carry-over from other donors' samples.

In this sample, this clonotype turned up many times. V is TRBV7-2 and J is TRBJ1-5; D unclear. CDR3 size: 14 residues. V dropped 4 bases and J dropped 7 bases, with 14 bases sitting between them. Germline V gene sequence: CDR1 SGHTA, CDR2 FQGNSA. The CDR3 loop is CASSSPPVGQPQHF. CDR3 in DNA: TGTGCCAGCAGCTCCCCCCCGGTGGGGCAGCCCCAGCATTTT.

This chain joins TRBV6-6 and TRBJ2-1; TRBD2 is a possible D gene (5 bases). Trimming stripped 5 bases from V and 7 bases from J, with 9 bases between. From germline, CDR1 is MNHNY and CDR2 SVGAGI (reference sequence). The CDR3 consists of 12 residues. CDR3 DNA sequence: TGTGCCAGCAGTAGTTGGGAGAATGAGCAGTTCTTC. Translating gives CASSSWENEQFF.

This clonotype turned up a few times. The V call is TRBV2, the J call TRBJ1-5, with TRBD1 identical over 9 bases. Losses at the gene ends were 6 bases for V and 3 bases for J; bases not matched to a gene: 6. Per germline, CDR1 SNHLY and CDR2 FYNNEI. The CDR3 extends over 15 amino acids. CDR3 nucleotides: TGTGCCAGCAGACGGACAGGGGCTAACAATCAGCCCCAGCATTTT. Translation: CASRRTGANNQPQHF.

This clonotype was detected ten times or more. The rearrangement uses TRBV7-8 and TRBJ1-5, with no clear D. This CDR3 is built from 15 residues. With 1 base removed from V and 4 bases from J, the gap between germline ends came to 11 bases. Germline assignment: CDR1 SGHVS and CDR2 FQNEAQ. The CDR3 sequence: CASSLGRSRNQPQHF. CDR3 sequence (DNA): TGTGCCAGCAGCTTAGGGCGAAGCAGGAATCAGCCCCAGCATTTT.

The V gene is TRBV6-6, the J gene TRBJ2-6; D could derive from TRBD1 or TRBD2 (6 bases each). Trimming took 6 bases from V and 2 from J, leaving 17 bases between them. The CDR3 consists of 17 residues. CDR1 MNHNY and CDR2 SVGAGI come from the germline V gene (reference sequence). The CDR3: CASSPGTGGPGANVLTF. The DNA for the CDR3 is TGTGCCAGCAGCCCGGGCACCGGGGGCCCTGGGGCCAACGTCCTGACTTTC.

The V and J genes are TRBV7-6 and TRBJ1-3, with 7 bases that match TRBD1. V dropped 3 bases and J dropped 2; count of bases not matched to a gene: 13. Germline V gene lookup returns CDR1 SGHVS and CDR2 FNYEAQ. The CDR3 covers 18 residues. The CDR3 region has the DNA TGTGCCAGCAGCTTTGGCGTTCGTCGGCAGGGGGCTGGAAACACCATATATTTT. Its protein product is CASSFGVRRQGAGNTIYF.

This clonotype was observed a few times. This chain connects TRBV3-1 to TRBJ2-1; TRBD2 is a possible D gene (5 bases). V was trimmed by 4 bases and J by 5 bases, leaving 9 bases between them. The CDR3 covers 13 residues. Per the germline V gene, CDR1 is LGHDT and CDR2 is YNNKEL (reference sequence). Here the CDR3 DNA reads TGTGCCAGCAGCCCGGACTTAAACAATGAGCAGTTCTTC. This gives the protein CASSPDLNNEQFF.

V and J are TRBV6-6 and TRBJ2-1, with 8 bases fitting TRBD1. The germline CDR1 and CDR2 sequences are MNHNY and SVGAGI (reference sequence). J gave up 4 bases and V 2 bases, and 4 bases lay outside the gene matches. The CDR3 loop spans 15 amino acids. CDR3 nucleotides: TGTGCCAGCAGTTACGGGACAGGAGATTACAATGAGCAGTTCTTC. Translating gives CASSYGTGDYNEQFF.

The sample holds many counts of this clonotype. The chain has TRBV7-2 and TRBJ1-5; D uncertain. Trimming took 5 bases from V and 2 from J, leaving 10 bases between them. The CDR3 is 14 amino acids. Germline V lookup: CDR1 SGHTA, CDR2 FQGNSA. The CDR3 protein is CASSLTRGNQPQHF. The CDR3 region has the DNA TGTGCCAGCAGCCTGACTCGCGGCAATCAGCCCCAGCATTTT.

This clonotype was recorded a few times. The chain joins TRBV6-2 or TRBV6-3 to TRBJ1-3; D gene ambiguous. Trimming shortened V by 10 bases and J by 4 bases, and 14 bases separated the two germline ends. Germline V gives CDR1 MNHEY, CDR2 SVGEGT. CDR3 length: 13 amino acids. The CDR3 DNA follows: TGTGCCATCCCAGGCGGCTTCGGAAACACCATATATTTT. This codes for CAIPGGFGNTIYF.

This clonotype appeared a few times. In DNA form, the CDR3 reads TGTGCCAGCAGTTTTTATGCCGGGACCCAGTACTTC. Its translation: CASSFYAGTQYF. V and J are TRBV12-3 or TRBV12-4 and TRBJ2-5; D ambiguous. This CDR3 contains 12 residues. V gave up 3 bases and J gave up 7 bases, with 9 bases separating them.

J is TRBJ2-7 and V is TRBV6-8; a weak D match, TRBD1 (5 bases). Trimming cost V 2 bases and J 5 bases, with 16 bases left between them. The germline V gene encodes CDR1 MNHGY and CDR2 SAAAGT. CDR3 size: 15 residues. DNA of the CDR3: TGTGCCAGCAGTTACCAACTAACAGGCCCCCACGAGCAGTACTTC. This sequence encodes CASSYQLTGPHEQYF.

A word on this clonotype: A much larger clone lies a single base off, so this may be a read error. V and J are TRBV7-2 and TRBJ1-1; D uncertain. Per the germline V gene, CDR1 is SGHTA and CDR2 is FQGNSA. CDR3 length equals 14 residues. For the CDR3, the DNA is TGTGCCAGCAGCTTAGGCCTAGGGAACACTGAAGCTTTATTT. This gives the protein CASSLGLGNTEALF.

This clonotype was detected a few times. The chain employs TRBV25-1 and TRBJ2-2; 8 bases line up with TRBD2. The V and J ends lost 7 bases and 1 base, in that order; junction bases with no gene match: 5. Germline V gene lookup returns CDR1 MGHDK and CDR2 SYGVNS. The CDR3 extends over 15 amino acids. The CDR3 sequence is CASKERGRNTGELFF. The CDR3 coding sequence is TGTGCCAGCAAGGAGCGGGGGCGGAACACCGGGGAGCTGTTTTTT.

The chain carries TRBV6-2 or TRBV6-3 and TRBJ1-4, with D possibly being TRBD1 (6 bases). Per germline, CDR1 MNHEY and CDR2 SVGEGT. The V gene lost 6 bases and the J gene lost 7 bases, with 21 bases spanning the gap. CDR3 length: 16 residues. The CDR3 sequence: CASRNLNRAKGEKLFF. CDR3 DNA sequence: TGTGCCAGCAGGAACCTAAACAGGGCGAAAGGTGAAAAACTGTTTTTT.

This clonotype was found a few times. The chain has TRBV5-1 and TRBJ2-3; the match to TRBD1 covers 7 bases. From germline, CDR1 is SGHRS and CDR2 YFSETQ. The CDR3 is 17 residues long. The V segment lost 4 bases and the J segment 3 bases; nucleotides outside the gene matches: 14. Here the CDR3 DNA reads TGCGCCAGCAGCCGTGGGGCCAGCGACAGGGTAACAGATACGCAGTATTTT. The encoded protein is CASSRGASDRVTDTQYF.

This clonotype has a handful of counts. The chain uses TRBV3-1 and TRBJ2-7; 8 nucleotides line up with TRBD1. With V trimmed by 0 bases and J by 0 bases, 4 bases remained unmatched. Per germline, CDR1 LGHDT and CDR2 YNNKEL (reference sequence). The CDR3 contains 16 residues. In DNA, the CDR3 is TGTGCCAGCAGCCAAGATATAGGACAGGGCTCCTACGAGCAGTACTTC. Translating gives CASSQDIGQGSYEQYF.

V and J are TRBV6-2 or TRBV6-3 and TRBJ2-1, with D tentatively TRBD2 (5 bases). The CDR3 covers 13 residues. Germline V gene lookup returns CDR1 MNHEY and CDR2 SVGEGT. V lost 3 bases and J 8 bases, leaving 11 bases between the germline ends. The CDR3, as DNA: TGTGCCAGCAGTTATCTGGTGAGGGATGAGCAGTTCTTC. This sequence encodes CASSYLVRDEQFF.

With respect to this clonotype: A read error is possible here, since a much larger clone lies one base away. This CDR3 is missing its conserved last phenylalanine or tryptophan, likely due to a read error. This sequence joins TRBV7-9 and TRBJ2-7, with TRBD1 matching 7 bases. This CDR3 has 13 amino acids. Germline trimming cut 3 bases from V and 3 bases from J; bases unmatched to any gene: 2. Per germline, CDR1 SEHNR and CDR2 FQNEAQ (reference sequence). This CDR3 is CASSFRQGYEQYL. The CDR3 DNA reads as TGTGCCAGCAGCTTCCGACAGGGCTACGAGCAGTACTTA.

About this clonotype itself: A clone one base away is much larger, so this may be a read error. The chain recombines TRBV7-2 with TRBJ1-2; D unclear. V gave up 3 bases and J gave up 4 bases, with 12 bases separating them. There are 14 residues in the CDR3. Germline values: CDR1 SGHTA, CDR2 FQGNSA. CDR3 residues: CASSFSGARYGYTF. The CDR3 DNA sequence: TGTGCCAGCAGCTTCAGTGGAGCGCGCTATGGCTACACCTTC.

This clonotype was detected only a few times. Here the CDR3 DNA reads TGTGCCAGCAGCTCGCCCGGGACCGAGTCCTACAATGAGCAGTTCTTC. This gives the protein CASSSPGTESYNEQFF. V and J are TRBV5-4 and TRBJ2-1, with D perhaps TRBD1 or TRBD2 (5 bases each). Germline CDR1 and CDR2: SGHNT and YYREEE (reference sequence). V was shortened by 3 bases and J by 1 base, with 14 bases between the two germline ends. This CDR3 has 16 amino acids.

The chain's CDR3 is CASRPKGATSGGSGGPYEQYF. In nucleotides, the CDR3 is TGCGCCAGCAGACCGAAGGGGGCTACTAGCGGGGGGTCGGGTGGGCCCTACGAGCAGTACTTC. V and J are TRBV5-1 and TRBJ2-7, with 12 positions matching TRBD2. Looked up from germline, CDR1 is SGHRS and CDR2 is YFSETQ. The V and J ends lost 5 bases and 2 bases, in that order; junction bases with no gene match: 23. The CDR3 totals 21 residues.

Of note for this clonotype: In this CDR3 the conserved last residue, phenylalanine or tryptophan, is missing, so a read error is likely. V is TRBV15 and J is TRBJ1-2, with unresolved D. Germline V CDR1 and CDR2: LNHNV, YYDKDF (reference sequence). Between the trimmed V and J ends, which lost 0 bases and 4 bases, there was a span of 18 bases. The CDR3 consists of 17 residues. This chain's CDR3 is CATSRDQGPRFAYGYTL. CDR3 bases: TGTGCCACCAGCAGAGATCAAGGGCCTAGGTTCGCCTATGGCTACACCTTA.

The rearrangement joins TRBV11-2 to TRBJ1-1, with a tentative D call TRBD1 (5 bases). The CDR3 runs 11 residues. Germline-derived CDR1 and CDR2 are SGHAT and FQNNGV. The ends were cut back, 7 bases at V and 5 bases at J, with 8 bases in the middle. The CDR3 protein is CASTTGTEAFF. In DNA, the CDR3 is TGTGCCAGCACCACAGGTACTGAAGCTTTCTTT. The full variable domain, in which reference TRBV11-2 and TRBJ1-1 provide the parts outside the CDR3, is EAGVAQSPRYKIIEKRQSVAFWCNPISGHATLYWYQQILGQGPKLLIQFQNNGVVDDSQLPKDRFSAERLKGVDSTLKIQPAKLEDSAVYLCASTTGTEAFFGQGTRLTVV.

This clonotype appeared a few times. The chain combines TRBV6-6 with TRBJ1-4, with 7 bases lining up with TRBD1. V was clipped by 2 bases and J by 7 bases; unmatched bases: 10. The CDR3 has 16 amino acids. Germline CDR1 and CDR2: MNHNY and SVGAGI (reference sequence). CDR3 sequence: CASSYPTTGSSEKLFF. The CDR3 DNA is TGTGCCAGCAGTTACCCGACGACAGGGTCGAGTGAAAAACTGTTTTTT.

This clonotype has at least ten counts. This rearrangement joins TRBV7-6 to TRBJ2-7, with D tentatively TRBD1 (6 bases). V shed 4 bases and J shed 0 bases, with 13 bases lying between them. CDR1 is SGHVS and CDR2 is FNYEAQ in the germline V gene. The CDR3 spans 15 residues. DNA for the CDR3: TGTGCCAGCAGCTCCCAGGACAGTCACTCCTACGAGCAGTACTTC. It yields the protein CASSSQDSHSYEQYF.

The chain combines TRBV18 with TRBJ2-2, with TRBD1 as a possible D gene (5 bases). Germline V gene lookup returns CDR1 KGHSH and CDR2 LQKENI. Deletions cut 3 bases from V and 1 base from J, with 12 bases between. There are 16 residues in the CDR3. The CDR3 is CASSPRQLQNTGELFF. The CDR3 DNA reads as TGTGCCAGCTCACCGCGACAGTTACAGAACACCGGGGAGCTGTTTTTT.